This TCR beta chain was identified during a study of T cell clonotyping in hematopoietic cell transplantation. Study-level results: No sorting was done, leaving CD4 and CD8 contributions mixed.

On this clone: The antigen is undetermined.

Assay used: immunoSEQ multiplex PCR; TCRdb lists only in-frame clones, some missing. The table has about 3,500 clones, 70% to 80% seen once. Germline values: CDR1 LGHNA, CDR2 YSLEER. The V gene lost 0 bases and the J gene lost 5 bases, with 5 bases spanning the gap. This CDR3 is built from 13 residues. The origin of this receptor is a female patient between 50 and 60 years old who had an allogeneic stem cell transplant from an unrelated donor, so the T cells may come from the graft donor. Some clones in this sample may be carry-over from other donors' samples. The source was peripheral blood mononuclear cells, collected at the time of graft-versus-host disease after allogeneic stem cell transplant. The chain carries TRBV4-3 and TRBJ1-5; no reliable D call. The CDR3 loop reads CASSQEWDQPQHF. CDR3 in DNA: TGCGCCAGCAGCCAAGAGTGGGATCAGCCCCAGCATTTT.